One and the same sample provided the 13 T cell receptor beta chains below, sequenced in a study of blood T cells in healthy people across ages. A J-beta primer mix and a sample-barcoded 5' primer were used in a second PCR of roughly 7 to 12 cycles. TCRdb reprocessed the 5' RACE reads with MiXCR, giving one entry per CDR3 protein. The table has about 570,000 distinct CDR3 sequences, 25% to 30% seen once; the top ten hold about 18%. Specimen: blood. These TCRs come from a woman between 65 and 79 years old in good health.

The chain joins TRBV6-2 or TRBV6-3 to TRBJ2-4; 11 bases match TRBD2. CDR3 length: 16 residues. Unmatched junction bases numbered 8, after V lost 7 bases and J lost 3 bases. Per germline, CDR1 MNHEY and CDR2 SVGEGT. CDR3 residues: CASTLAGGGVKNIQYF. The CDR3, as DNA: TGTGCCAGCACATTAGCGGGGGGGGGAGTCAAAAACATTCAGTACTTC.

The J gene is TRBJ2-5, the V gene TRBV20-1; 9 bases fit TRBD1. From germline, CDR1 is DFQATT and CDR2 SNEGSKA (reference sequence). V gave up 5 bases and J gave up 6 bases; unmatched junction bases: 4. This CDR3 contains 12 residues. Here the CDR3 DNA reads TGCAGTGCTGGGACAGGGATAAAGACCCAGTACTTC. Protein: CSAGTGIKTQYF.

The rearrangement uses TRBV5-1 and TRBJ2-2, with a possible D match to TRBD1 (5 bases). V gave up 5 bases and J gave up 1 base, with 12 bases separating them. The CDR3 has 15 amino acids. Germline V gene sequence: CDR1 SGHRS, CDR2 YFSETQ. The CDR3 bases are TGCGCCAGCAGTCAGGACACCTGGAACACCGGGGAGCTGTTTTTT. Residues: CASSQDTWNTGELFF.

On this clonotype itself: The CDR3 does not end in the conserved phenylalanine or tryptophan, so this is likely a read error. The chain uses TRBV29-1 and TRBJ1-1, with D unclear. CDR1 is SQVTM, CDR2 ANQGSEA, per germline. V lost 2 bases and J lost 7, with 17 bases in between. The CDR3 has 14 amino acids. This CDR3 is CSVEIRQGRVEAFL. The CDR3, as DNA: TGCAGCGTTGAAATACGACAAGGGAGGGTTGAAGCTTTCCTT.

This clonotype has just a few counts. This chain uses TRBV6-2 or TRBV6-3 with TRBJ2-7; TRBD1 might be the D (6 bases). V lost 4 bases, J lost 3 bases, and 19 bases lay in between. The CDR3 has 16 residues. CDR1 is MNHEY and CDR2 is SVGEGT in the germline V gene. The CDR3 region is CASSWSFGTGSYEQYF. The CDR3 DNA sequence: TGTGCCAGCAGTTGGAGTTTCGGAACAGGGAGCTACGAGCAGTACTTC.

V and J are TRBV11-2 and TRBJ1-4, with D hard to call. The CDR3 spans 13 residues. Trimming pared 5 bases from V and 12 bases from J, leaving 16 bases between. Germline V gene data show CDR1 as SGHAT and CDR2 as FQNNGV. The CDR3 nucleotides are TGTGCCAGCAGCCAGGAGTCGGCCGGGGAACTGTTTTTT. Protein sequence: CASSQESAGELFF.

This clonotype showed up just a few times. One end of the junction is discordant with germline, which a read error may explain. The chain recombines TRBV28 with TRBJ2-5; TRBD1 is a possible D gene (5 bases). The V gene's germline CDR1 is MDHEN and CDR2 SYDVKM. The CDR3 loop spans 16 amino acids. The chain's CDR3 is CASSPPRTSSRNEQCF. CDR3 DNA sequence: TGTGCCAGCAGTCCCCCCCGGACATCGTCTCGCAACGAGCAGTGCTTC.

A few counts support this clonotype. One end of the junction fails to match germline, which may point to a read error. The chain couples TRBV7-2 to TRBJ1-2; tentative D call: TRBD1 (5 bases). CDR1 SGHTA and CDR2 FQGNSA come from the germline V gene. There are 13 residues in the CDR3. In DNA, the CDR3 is TGTGCCAGCAGCTTAGGGCCAGTCTGGGGCTCCACCTTC. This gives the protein CASSLGPVWGSTF.

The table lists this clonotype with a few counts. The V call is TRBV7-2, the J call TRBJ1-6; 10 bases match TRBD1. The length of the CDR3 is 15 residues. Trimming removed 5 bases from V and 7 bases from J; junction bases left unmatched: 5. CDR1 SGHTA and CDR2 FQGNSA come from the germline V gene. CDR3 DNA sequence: TGTGCCAGCAGCCGCAGACAGGGGGCCAATTCACCCCTCCACTTT. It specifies CASSRRQGANSPLHF.

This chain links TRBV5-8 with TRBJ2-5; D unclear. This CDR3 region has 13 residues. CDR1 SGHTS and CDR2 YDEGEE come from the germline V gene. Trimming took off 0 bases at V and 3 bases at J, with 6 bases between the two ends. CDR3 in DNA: TGTGCCAGCAGCTTGGAGCCTAAAGAGACCCAGTACTTC. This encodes CASSLEPKETQYF.

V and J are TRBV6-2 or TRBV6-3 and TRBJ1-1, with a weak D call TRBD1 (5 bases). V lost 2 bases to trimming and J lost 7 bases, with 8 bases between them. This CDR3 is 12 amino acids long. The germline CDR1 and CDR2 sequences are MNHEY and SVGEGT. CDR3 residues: CASSYPTVEAFF. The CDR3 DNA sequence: TGTGCCAGCAGTTACCCGACAGTTGAAGCTTTCTTT.

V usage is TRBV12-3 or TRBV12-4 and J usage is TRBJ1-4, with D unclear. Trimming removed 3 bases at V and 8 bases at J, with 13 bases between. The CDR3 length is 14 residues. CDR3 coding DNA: TGTGCCAGCAGTTTGCAGGCCGTCGGGGAAAAACTGTTTTTT. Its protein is CASSLQAVGEKLFF.

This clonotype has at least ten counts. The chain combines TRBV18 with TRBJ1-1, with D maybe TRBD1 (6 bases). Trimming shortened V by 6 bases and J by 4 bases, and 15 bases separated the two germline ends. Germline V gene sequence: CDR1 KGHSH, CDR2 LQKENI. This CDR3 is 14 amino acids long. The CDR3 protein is CASSLLQGSTEAFF. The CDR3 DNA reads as TGTGCCAGCTCGCTCCTACAGGGAAGCACTGAAGCTTTCTTT.